This T cell receptor beta chain was identified in a study of human T cells and chemical hapten exposure. For the study at large: An area of 2 cm by 1.5 to 2.5 cm on upper inner arm skin received 2% DPC for sensitization. Study outcomes and limitations: The study found that PT1 expanded TCR counts correlated positively with patch test score. TCRs at high frequency, those above 1 in 1000, did not change with DPC sensitization.

TCRdb re-called the RACE reads through MiXCR, storing one row per CDR3 protein. In the table there are 60,000 or so distinct CDR3 sequences, more than 8% of which are singletons. Time point of the sample: pre-sensitization, week 0. Treatment denoted: therapeutic diphenylcyclopropenone sensitization with weekly scalp DPC. In regard to this clonotype: The target antigen is unknown.

The junction had 2 bases not matched to a gene; V was cut back by 3 bases and J by 3 bases. The CDR3 is made up of 15 amino acids. Germline loops: CDR1 SGHTA, CDR2 FQGNSA. This sequence joins TRBV7-2 and TRBJ2-4, with 10 bases matching TRBD1. This material consisted of whole blood, taken in connection with sensitization to the hapten diphenylcyclopropenone (DPC). The receptor comes from a man aged 40-50 years with alopecia areata. Some clones in this sample may be carry-over from other donors' samples. As DNA, the CDR3 is TGTGCCAGCAGCTTGGGGACAGGGGTCAAAAACATTCAGTACTTC. Encoded protein: CASSLGTGVKNIQYF. Variable domain in full (rest from reference TRBV7-2 and TRBJ2-4): GAGVSQSPSNKVTEKGKDVELRCDPISGHTALYWYRQSLGQGLEFLIYFQGNSAPDKSGLPSDRFSAERTGGSVSTLTIQRTQQEDSAVYLCASSLGTGVKNIQYFGAGTRLSVL.